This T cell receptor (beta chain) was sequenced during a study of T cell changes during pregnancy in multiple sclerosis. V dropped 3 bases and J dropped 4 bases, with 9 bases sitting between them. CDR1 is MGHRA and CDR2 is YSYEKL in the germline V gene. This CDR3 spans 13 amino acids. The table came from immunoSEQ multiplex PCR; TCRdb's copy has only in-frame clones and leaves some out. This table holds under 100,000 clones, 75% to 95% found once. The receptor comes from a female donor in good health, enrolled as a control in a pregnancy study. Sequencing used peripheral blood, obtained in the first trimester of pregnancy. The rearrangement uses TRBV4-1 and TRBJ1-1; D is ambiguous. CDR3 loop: CASSHAASTEAFF. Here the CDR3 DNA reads TGCGCCAGCAGCCATGCGGCGTCCACTGAAGCTTTCTTT.